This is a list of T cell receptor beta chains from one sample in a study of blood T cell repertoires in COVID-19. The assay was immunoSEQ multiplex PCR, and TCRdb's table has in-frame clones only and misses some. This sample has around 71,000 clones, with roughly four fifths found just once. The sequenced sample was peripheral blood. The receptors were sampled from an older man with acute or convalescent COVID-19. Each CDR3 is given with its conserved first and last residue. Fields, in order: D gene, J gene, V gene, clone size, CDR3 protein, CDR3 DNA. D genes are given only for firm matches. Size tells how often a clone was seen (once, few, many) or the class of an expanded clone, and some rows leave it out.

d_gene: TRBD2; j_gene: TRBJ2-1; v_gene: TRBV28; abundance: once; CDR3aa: CASSNYRPGTRQAYNEQFF; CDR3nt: TGTGCCAGCAGTAATTACCGACCCGGGACTAGACAAGCATACAATGAGCAGTTCTTC
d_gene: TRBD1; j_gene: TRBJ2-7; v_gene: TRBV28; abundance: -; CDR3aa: CASSFSGGVEYEQYF; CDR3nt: TGTGCCAGCAGTTTCTCAGGGGGCGTTGAGTACGAGCAGTACTTC
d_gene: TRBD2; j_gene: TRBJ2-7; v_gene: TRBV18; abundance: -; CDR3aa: CASSPGGRSHEQYF; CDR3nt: TGTGCCAGCTCACCCGGCGGGAGGAGCCACGAGCAGTACTTC
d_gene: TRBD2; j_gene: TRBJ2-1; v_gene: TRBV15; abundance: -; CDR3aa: CATSRDTWTSNEQFF; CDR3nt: TGTGCCACCAGCAGAGATACGTGGACTAGCAATGAGCAGTTCTTC
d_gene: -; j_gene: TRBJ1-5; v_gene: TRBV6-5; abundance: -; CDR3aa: CASSYRGSNQPQHF; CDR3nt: TGTGCCAGCAGTTACCGGGGGAGCAATCAGCCCCAGCATTTT
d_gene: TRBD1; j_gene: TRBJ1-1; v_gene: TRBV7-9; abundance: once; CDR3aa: CASSMTGGRTEAFF; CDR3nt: TGTGCCAGCAGCATGACAGGGGGGAGGACTGAAGCTTTCTTT
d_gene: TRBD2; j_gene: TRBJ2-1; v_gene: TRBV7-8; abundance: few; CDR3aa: CASSLRLAGVYEQFF; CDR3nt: TGTGCCAGCAGCTTACGGCTAGCGGGAGTTTATGAGCAGTTCTTC
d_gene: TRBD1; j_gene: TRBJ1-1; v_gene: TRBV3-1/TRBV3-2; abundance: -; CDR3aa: CASSQADRGTEAFF; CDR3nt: TGTGCCAGCAGCCAAGCTGACAGGGGTACTGAAGCTTTCTTT
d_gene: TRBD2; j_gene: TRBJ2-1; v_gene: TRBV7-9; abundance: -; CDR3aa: CASSFPIGAGLATNEQFF; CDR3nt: TGTGCCAGCAGCTTTCCGATCGGGGCGGGACTAGCGACCAATGAGCAGTTCTTC
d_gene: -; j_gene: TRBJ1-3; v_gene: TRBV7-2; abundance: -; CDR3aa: CASSLGRDKSGNTIYF; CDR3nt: TGTGCCAGCAGCTTAGGCCGGGACAAATCTGGAAACACCATATATTTT